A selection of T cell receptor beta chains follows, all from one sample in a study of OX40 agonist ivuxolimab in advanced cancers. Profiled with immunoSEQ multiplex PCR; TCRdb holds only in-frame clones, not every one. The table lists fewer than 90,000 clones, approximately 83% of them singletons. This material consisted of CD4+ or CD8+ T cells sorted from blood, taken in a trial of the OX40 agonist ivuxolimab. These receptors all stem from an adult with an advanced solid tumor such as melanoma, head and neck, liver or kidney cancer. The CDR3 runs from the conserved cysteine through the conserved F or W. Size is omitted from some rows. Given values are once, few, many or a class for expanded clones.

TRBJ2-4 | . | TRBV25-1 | CASSELRDSIQYF
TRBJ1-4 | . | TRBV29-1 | CSVEDGGGSEKLFF
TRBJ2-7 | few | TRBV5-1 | CASSFDRGPYEQYF
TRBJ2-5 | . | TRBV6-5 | CASSYSMVAGQETQYF
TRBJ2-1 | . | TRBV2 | CASRETSGSYNEQFF
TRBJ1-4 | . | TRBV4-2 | CASSRTGTLEKLFF
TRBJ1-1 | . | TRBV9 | CASSVGGTLNTEAFF
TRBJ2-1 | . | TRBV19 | CASSIAMYNEQFF
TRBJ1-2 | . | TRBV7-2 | CASSLRGGYPPNYGYTF
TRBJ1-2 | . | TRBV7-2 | CASETGTGGRGYGYTF
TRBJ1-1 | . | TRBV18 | CASSPGWGAVNTEAFF
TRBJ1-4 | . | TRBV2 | CASSGQGQITTNEKLFF
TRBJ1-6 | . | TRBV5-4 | CASSRRDRDSPLHF
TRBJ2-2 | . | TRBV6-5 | CASSSDTRNTGELFF
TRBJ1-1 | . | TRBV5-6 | CASSVNGGTEAFF
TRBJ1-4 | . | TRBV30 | CAWSVREKLFF
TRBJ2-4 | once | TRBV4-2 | CASSQNTGTDLGAKNIQYF
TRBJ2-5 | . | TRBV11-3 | CASSLVSGRPQETQYF
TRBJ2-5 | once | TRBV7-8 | CASSPRGGSTETQYF
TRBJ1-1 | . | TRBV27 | CASSYADRLNTEAFF
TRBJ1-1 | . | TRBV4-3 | CASSQAGQANTEAFF
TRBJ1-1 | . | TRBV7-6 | CASSLGAGGGTEAFF
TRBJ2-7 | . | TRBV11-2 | CASSFGLAGGPGLHEQYF
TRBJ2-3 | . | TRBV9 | CASSERDRGSTDTQYF
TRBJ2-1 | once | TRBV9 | CASSKRAEQFF
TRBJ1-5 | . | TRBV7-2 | CASSLQGGGLEQPQHF
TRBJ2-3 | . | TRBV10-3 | CAISESAAADTQYF
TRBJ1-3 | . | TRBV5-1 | CASSLTGFGNTIYF
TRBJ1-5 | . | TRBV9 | CASSFGTGGNQPQHF
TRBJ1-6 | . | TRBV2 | CASSRGVREANNSPLHF